Listed below are T cell receptor beta chains from one sample, sequenced in a study of T-cell memory formation after mild COVID-19. In TCRdb, the 5' RACE reads were re-called with MiXCR into one record per CDR3 protein. The table includes approximately 210,000 distinct CDR3 sequences, about 17% detected once. The specimen sequenced was PBMCs or a T cell subset sorted from them (not recorded which). All receptors derive from an adult woman who had mild COVID-19 (a few samples of this study predate the infection). Cell type and time point are not known. Both conserved end residues are part of each CDR3. A D gene is named only where the DNA matches it firmly. Clone size, where shown, is once, few, many, or a class for clones that have expanded.

cdr3_aa: CASSAHARGSYNEQFF
cdr3_nt: TGTGCCAGCAGCGCCCACGCGCGGGGTTCCTACAATGAGCAGTTCTTC
j_call: TRBJ2-1
v_call: TRBV9
clone_size: few
d_call: NA

cdr3_aa: CASSITSGDSYEQYF
cdr3_nt: TGTGCCAGCAGCATTACTAGCGGGGACTCCTACGAGCAGTACTTC
j_call: TRBJ2-7
v_call: TRBV7-2
clone_size: few
d_call: TRBD2

cdr3_aa: CASSRDSGGIAGNTIYF
cdr3_nt: TGTGCCAGTAGTAGAGACTCAGGGGGGATAGCTGGAAACACCATATATTTT
j_call: TRBJ1-3
v_call: TRBV19
clone_size: NA
d_call: TRBD1

cdr3_aa: CASSQDFKGGSYEQYF
cdr3_nt: TGCGCCAGCAGCCAAGATTTTAAGGGGGGTTCCTACGAGCAGTACTTC
j_call: TRBJ2-7
v_call: TRBV4-3
clone_size: NA
d_call: NA

cdr3_aa: CASSQFGDGKILFF
cdr3_nt: TGCGCCAGCAGCCAATTTGGGGACGGCAAGATTCTGTTTTTT
j_call: TRBJ1-4
v_call: TRBV4-1
clone_size: few
d_call: NA

cdr3_aa: CASSAHRVNMNTEAFF
cdr3_nt: TGTGCCAGTAGTGCGCACAGGGTTAACATGAACACTGAAGCTTTCTTT
j_call: TRBJ1-1
v_call: TRBV19
clone_size: few
d_call: NA

cdr3_aa: CASSSGGLAGITGELFF
cdr3_nt: TGTGCCAGCAGCTCCGGAGGACTAGCGGGTATTACCGGGGAGCTGTTTTTT
j_call: TRBJ2-2
v_call: TRBV7-2
clone_size: few
d_call: TRBD2

cdr3_aa: CASSFGLEAFF
cdr3_nt: TGTGCCAGCAGTTTTGGGCTCGAAGCTTTCTTT
j_call: TRBJ1-1
v_call: TRBV27
clone_size: few
d_call: NA

cdr3_aa: CASGSDPGQNTEAFF
cdr3_nt: TGTGCTAGTGGTTCCGACCCGGGGCAGAACACTGAAGCTTTCTTT
j_call: TRBJ1-1
v_call: TRBV12-5
clone_size: NA
d_call: NA

cdr3_aa: CASTTFGGAGIF
cdr3_nt: TGTGCCAGCACAACCTTCGGCGGGGCAGGGATCTTC
j_call: TRBJ2-4
v_call: TRBV5-6
clone_size: NA
d_call: NA

cdr3_aa: CASSPRLTARGSGNTIYF
cdr3_nt: TGTGCCAGCAGCCCACGCTTAACCGCCAGGGGCTCTGGAAACACCATATATTTT
j_call: TRBJ1-3
v_call: TRBV4-2
clone_size: many
d_call: NA

cdr3_aa: CASSFAGLITDTQYF
cdr3_nt: TGTGCCAGCAGTTTCGCGGGCCTGATCACAGATACGCAGTATTTT
j_call: TRBJ2-3
v_call: TRBV12-3/TRBV12-4
clone_size: NA
d_call: NA

cdr3_aa: CASSGARVNTGELFF
cdr3_nt: TGTGCCAGCAGCGGCGCAAGGGTGAACACCGGGGAGCTGTTTTTT
j_call: TRBJ2-2
v_call: TRBV7-8
clone_size: few
d_call: NA

cdr3_aa: CASSNLGTDNTGELFF
cdr3_nt: TGTGCCAGCAGCAACTTAGGGACAGACAACACCGGGGAGCTGTTTTTT
j_call: TRBJ2-2
v_call: TRBV21-1
clone_size: NA
d_call: NA

cdr3_aa: CASSGRTGLYEQYF
cdr3_nt: TGTGCCAGCAGCGGACGGACAGGGCTCTACGAGCAGTACTTC
j_call: TRBJ2-7
v_call: TRBV7-8
clone_size: few
d_call: TRBD1

cdr3_aa: CSVGQGTDTGELFF
cdr3_nt: TGCAGCGTTGGGCAGGGTACGGACACCGGGGAGCTGTTTTTT
j_call: TRBJ2-2
v_call: TRBV29-1
clone_size: few
d_call: NA

cdr3_aa: CASSYEDRGNQPQHF
cdr3_nt: TGTGCCAGCAGTTACGAGGACAGGGGCAATCAGCCCCAGCATTTT
j_call: TRBJ1-5
v_call: TRBV6-6
clone_size: NA
d_call: TRBD1

cdr3_aa: CASSLLHDPRGTGELFF
cdr3_nt: TGTGCCAGCAGCCTACTCCACGACCCCCGTGGAACCGGGGAGCTGTTTTTT
j_call: TRBJ2-2
v_call: TRBV3-1
clone_size: few
d_call: NA

cdr3_aa: CSVRELAKNIQYF
cdr3_nt: TGCAGCGTAAGGGAGCTAGCCAAAAACATTCAGTACTTC
j_call: TRBJ2-4
v_call: TRBV29-1
clone_size: NA
d_call: NA

cdr3_aa: CSAALGGLMVRNSPLHF
cdr3_nt: TGCAGTGCCGCCCTCGGGGGGCTAATGGTTAGGAATTCACCCCTCCACTTT
j_call: TRBJ1-6
v_call: TRBV20-1
clone_size: NA
d_call: NA

cdr3_aa: CGSRRTASTDTQYF
cdr3_nt: TGTGGCAGCCGAAGGACAGCTAGCACAGATACGCAGTATTTT
j_call: TRBJ2-3
v_call: TRBV5-5
clone_size: NA
d_call: NA

cdr3_aa: CASSLTASTDTQYF
cdr3_nt: TGTGCCAGCAGCTTAACAGCGAGCACAGATACGCAGTATTTT
j_call: TRBJ2-3
v_call: TRBV7-3
clone_size: few
d_call: NA

cdr3_aa: CASSWDRSTEAFF
cdr3_nt: TGCGCCAGCAGCTGGGACAGGTCCACTGAAGCTTTCTTT
j_call: TRBJ1-1
v_call: TRBV5-1
clone_size: few
d_call: TRBD1

cdr3_aa: CASSYYRVGQPQHF
cdr3_nt: TGTGCCAGCAGTTACTACAGGGTTGGGCAGCCCCAGCATTTT
j_call: TRBJ1-5
v_call: TRBV6-5
clone_size: NA
d_call: NA

cdr3_aa: CASSQDSVGELFF
cdr3_nt: TGCGCCAGCAGCCAAGATAGTGTCGGGGAGCTGTTTTTT
j_call: TRBJ2-2
v_call: TRBV4-3
clone_size: NA
d_call: NA

cdr3_aa: CSARDRGNDPHNYGYTF
cdr3_nt: TGCAGTGCTAGAGATCGCGGGAATGATCCGCATAACTATGGCTACACCTTC
j_call: TRBJ1-2
v_call: TRBV20-1
clone_size: many
d_call: NA

cdr3_aa: CSKILAGYSTDTQYF
cdr3_nt: TGCAGCAAGATCCTAGCGGGCTACAGCACAGATACGCAGTATTTT
j_call: TRBJ2-3
v_call: TRBV20-1
clone_size: few
d_call: TRBD2

cdr3_aa: CASSPQETGGFGYTF
cdr3_nt: TGTGCCAGCTCACCACAGGAGACAGGGGGCTTTGGCTACACCTTC
j_call: TRBJ1-2
v_call: TRBV18
clone_size: NA
d_call: TRBD1

cdr3_aa: CASSLEVGTGELFF
cdr3_nt: TGTGCCAGCAGCTTGGAGGTGGGCACCGGGGAGCTGTTTTTT
j_call: TRBJ2-2
v_call: TRBV5-5
clone_size: few
d_call: NA

cdr3_aa: CATQFGGAAYEQYF
cdr3_nt: TGTGCCACCCAATTCGGGGGAGCCGCCTACGAGCAGTACTTC
j_call: TRBJ2-7
v_call: TRBV6-2/TRBV6-3
clone_size: NA
d_call: NA

cdr3_aa: CASSLAGESHNEQFF
cdr3_nt: TGCGCCAGCAGTTTAGCGGGAGAATCCCACAATGAGCAGTTCTTC
j_call: TRBJ2-1
v_call: TRBV5-1
clone_size: few
d_call: TRBD2

cdr3_aa: CASSLIGLAGNEQFF
cdr3_nt: TGTGCCAGTTCTCTTATAGGGCTAGCGGGGAACGAGCAGTTCTTC
j_call: TRBJ2-1
v_call: TRBV6-5
clone_size: few
d_call: TRBD2

cdr3_aa: CASSLGQIANQPQHF
cdr3_nt: TGTGCCAGCAGCTTAGGGCAGATAGCAAATCAGCCCCAGCATTTT
j_call: TRBJ1-5
v_call: TRBV7-9
clone_size: NA
d_call: NA

cdr3_aa: CASSHNYRVQVGEQFF
cdr3_nt: TGCGCCAGCAGCCACAATTACCGGGTCCAGGTAGGGGAGCAGTTCTTC
j_call: TRBJ2-1
v_call: TRBV4-3
clone_size: few
d_call: NA

cdr3_aa: CATSRDSRAEQYF
cdr3_nt: TGTGCCACCAGCAGAGATTCCAGGGCAGAGCAGTACTTC
j_call: TRBJ2-7
v_call: TRBV15
clone_size: few
d_call: NA